The sequence of this T cell receptor (beta chain) was determined in a study of blood T cell repertoires in COVID-19. Looking at the study overall: Specimens from acute and convalescent COVID-19 originated in the United States, Italy and Spain.

Measured with immunoSEQ multiplex PCR; TCRdb has only the in-frame clones, and not every one. Of some 290,000 clones in the sample, about nine tenths were seen once. Participants had their cohort set by participant-reported clinical history. Trimming took 6 bases from V and 9 from J; bases not matched to a gene: 7. The CDR3 sequence is 12 residues long. Germline CDR1 reads MNHEY; CDR2 reads SVGEGT. Sequences were obtained from PBMCs or T cells enriched from blood (not recorded which). V and J are TRBV6-2 or TRBV6-3 and TRBJ2-7; 8 nucleotides align to TRBD2. This TCR was sampled from a woman in her twenties or thirties who had recovered from COVID-19. CDR3 sequence (DNA): TGTGCCAGCAGCCGAACTAGCGGCTGGCAGTACTTC. Amino acid sequence: CASSRTSGWQYF.